A selection of T cell receptor beta chains follows, all from one sample in a study of blood T cell repertoires in COVID-19. The protocol was immunoSEQ multiplex PCR, while the TCRdb copy is restricted to in-frame clones and leaves out a portion. The profile covers about 35,000 clones, with about 89% appearing a single time and around 2% taken by the ten largest. Sequencing input: peripheral blood. The receptor set was obtained from a man aged 45-65 years with active COVID-19. CDR3s include the opening cysteine and the closing phenylalanine or tryptophan. Fields, in order: D gene, clone size, J gene, V gene, CDR3 protein, CDR3 DNA. A D gene is named only where the DNA matches it firmly. Only part of the rows carry a size: once, few, many, or a class if the clone is expanded.

D gene: .
clone size: .
J gene: TRBJ1-6
V gene: TRBV6-5
CDR3 protein: CASSRSSYNSPLHF
CDR3 DNA: TGTGCCAGCAGCCGTAGCTCCTATAATTCACCCCTCCACTTT

D gene: TRBD1
clone size: .
J gene: TRBJ1-2
V gene: TRBV5-1
CDR3 protein: CASGLVTGAPYTF
CDR3 DNA: TGCGCCAGCGGATTGGTGACAGGGGCTCCCTACACCTTC

D gene: TRBD1
clone size: .
J gene: TRBJ1-2
V gene: TRBV6-5
CDR3 protein: CASRRGDRGPYGYTF
CDR3 DNA: TGTGCCAGCAGGAGAGGGGACAGGGGGCCCTATGGCTACACCTTC

D gene: TRBD2
clone size: .
J gene: TRBJ2-7
V gene: TRBV2
CDR3 protein: CASIGTRGPHEQYF
CDR3 DNA: TGTGCCAGCATAGGGACTAGAGGTCCCCACGAGCAGTACTTC

D gene: .
clone size: .
J gene: TRBJ1-2
V gene: TRBV6-6
CDR3 protein: CASSFPQGIKGYTF
CDR3 DNA: TGTGCCAGCAGCTTCCCTCAGGGGATTAAAGGCTACACCTTC

D gene: .
clone size: .
J gene: TRBJ1-5
V gene: TRBV4-3
CDR3 protein: CASSQDSRGNQPQHF
CDR3 DNA: TGCGCCAGCAGCCAAGATTCTAGGGGAAATCAGCCCCAGCATTTT

D gene: .
clone size: .
J gene: TRBJ2-3
V gene: TRBV2
CDR3 protein: CASSEALGGSLKYF
CDR3 DNA: TGTGCCAGCAGTGAAGCGCTAGGAGGGAGTCTTAAGTATTTT

D gene: .
clone size: .
J gene: TRBJ2-1
V gene: TRBV5-4
CDR3 protein: CASSKGLGSYNEQFF
CDR3 DNA: TGTGCCAGCAGCAAGGGACTGGGGTCCTACAATGAGCAGTTCTTC

D gene: TRBD2
clone size: .
J gene: TRBJ2-2
V gene: TRBV2
CDR3 protein: CASSDELATSGELFF
CDR3 DNA: TGTGCCAGCAGTGATGAACTAGCGACCTCCGGGGAGCTGTTTTTT

D gene: .
clone size: once
J gene: TRBJ2-5
V gene: TRBV7-3
CDR3 protein: CASSLSRDQETQYF
CDR3 DNA: TGTGCCAGCAGCTTAAGCAGGGATCAAGAGACCCAGTACTTC

D gene: TRBD1
clone size: once
J gene: TRBJ1-5
V gene: TRBV19
CDR3 protein: CASSRDSYQPQHF
CDR3 DNA: TGTGCCAGTAGCCGGGACAGCTATCAGCCCCAGCATTTT

D gene: .
clone size: once
J gene: TRBJ1-3
V gene: TRBV19
CDR3 protein: CASSPSTDSGNTIYF
CDR3 DNA: TGTGCCAGTAGTCCCTCGACAGACTCTGGAAACACCATATATTTT

D gene: .
clone size: .
J gene: TRBJ1-1
V gene: TRBV18
CDR3 protein: CASSQGRGMNTEAFF
CDR3 DNA: TGTGCCAGCTCTCAAGGAAGGGGAATGAACACTGAAGCTTTCTTT

D gene: TRBD2
clone size: .
J gene: TRBJ2-7
V gene: TRBV6-1
CDR3 protein: CASSDGTSIYEQYF
CDR3 DNA: TGTGCCAGCAGTGACGGGACTAGTATATACGAGCAGTACTTC

D gene: TRBD1
clone size: .
J gene: TRBJ1-6
V gene: TRBV7-8
CDR3 protein: CASSILAGTGDSPLHF
CDR3 DNA: TGTGCCAGCAGCATCCTAGCCGGGACAGGGGATTCACCCCTCCACTTT

D gene: .
clone size: .
J gene: TRBJ2-1
V gene: TRBV3-1/TRBV3-2
CDR3 protein: CASGSFRNEQFF
CDR3 DNA: TGTGCCAGCGGGAGTTTTCGGAATGAGCAGTTCTTC

D gene: TRBD2
clone size: .
J gene: TRBJ2-3
V gene: TRBV29-1
CDR3 protein: CSALLTSGGADTQYF
CDR3 DNA: TGCAGCGCCCTACTTACTAGCGGGGGTGCAGATACGCAGTATTTT